The sequence of this T cell receptor (beta chain) was determined in a study of human T cells and chemical hapten exposure. In the source study's methods: Samples contained a median of 95,638 TCRs, with a range of roughly 23,224 to 700,000. From the RACE reads, TCRdb called clonotypes with MiXCR, one entry per CDR3 protein. What appears here as the V and J calls and clone size reflects TCRdb's work, not the paper's. The table has approximately 59,000 distinct CDR3 sequences, under 7.5% seen once. This clonotype was seen at least ten times. Its antigen is still unknown. Time point given: healthy volunteer bleed at 6 weeks. Extraction of total RNA was performed on unfractionated whole blood. Study observations and caveats: Those TCRs sitting above 1 in 1000 frequency stayed the same with DPC sensitization.

From germline, CDR1 is DFQATT and CDR2 SNEGSKA (reference sequence). V was pared by 4 bases and J by 2 bases, with 24 bases between. This CDR3 contains 17 residues. J is TRBJ2-7 and V is TRBV20-1; TRBD2 is a possible D gene (7 bases). This TCR was recovered from a female donor in good health. Some clones in this sample may be carry-over from other donors' samples. Source material: whole blood. CDR3 coding DNA: TGCAGTGCTATAGAGAGGGGGGGAGCTAACCACCCCTACGAGCAGTACTTC. It encodes CSAIERGGANHPYEQYF.